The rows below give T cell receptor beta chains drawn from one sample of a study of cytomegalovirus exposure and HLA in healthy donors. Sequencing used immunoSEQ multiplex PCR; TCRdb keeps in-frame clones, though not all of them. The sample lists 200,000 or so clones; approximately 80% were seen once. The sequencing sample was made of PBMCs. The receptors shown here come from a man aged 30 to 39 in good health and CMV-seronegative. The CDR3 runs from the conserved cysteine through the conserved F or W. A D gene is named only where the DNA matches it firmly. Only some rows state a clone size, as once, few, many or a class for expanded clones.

cdr3_aa: CASSVLSGGEVDTQYF
cdr3_nt: TGTGCCAGCAGTGTCCTCAGCGGGGGGGAAGTAGATACGCAGTATTTT
clone_size: NA
v_call: TRBV6-1
j_call: TRBJ2-3
d_call: TRBD2

cdr3_aa: CASSLDGTYEQYF
cdr3_nt: TGTGCCAGCAGTTTAGACGGGACCTACGAGCAGTACTTC
clone_size: NA
v_call: TRBV28
j_call: TRBJ2-7
d_call: NA

cdr3_aa: CASSLSSNQPQHF
cdr3_nt: TGTGCCAGCAGCCTATCAAGCAATCAGCCCCAGCATTTT
clone_size: NA
v_call: TRBV7-9
j_call: TRBJ1-5
d_call: NA

cdr3_aa: CASSEAGGSVNQPQHF
cdr3_nt: TGTGCCAGCAGTGAAGCAGGGGGCTCCGTCAATCAGCCCCAGCATTTT
clone_size: NA
v_call: TRBV6-1
j_call: TRBJ1-5
d_call: TRBD1

cdr3_aa: CASRPGQTSNTGELFF
cdr3_nt: TGTGCCAGCAGGCCAGGACAGACCTCGAACACCGGGGAGCTGTTTTTT
clone_size: NA
v_call: TRBV6-6
j_call: TRBJ2-2
d_call: NA

cdr3_aa: CASSLRGGPYNEQFF
cdr3_nt: TGTGCCAGCAGCTTGCGGGGGGGGCCCTACAATGAGCAGTTCTTC
clone_size: NA
v_call: TRBV5-4
j_call: TRBJ2-1
d_call: TRBD2

cdr3_aa: CASSSSGGSNTGELFF
cdr3_nt: TGTGCCAGCAGTTCCTCCGGGGGGTCGAACACCGGGGAGCTGTTTTTT
clone_size: NA
v_call: TRBV11-3
j_call: TRBJ2-2
d_call: TRBD2

cdr3_aa: CASSRDREKLFF
cdr3_nt: TGTGCCAGCTCTCGCGATAGAGAAAAACTGTTTTTT
clone_size: NA
v_call: TRBV18
j_call: TRBJ1-4
d_call: NA

cdr3_aa: CASSGGGAPYEQYF
cdr3_nt: TGTGCCAGCAGTGGGGGAGGCGCCCCCTACGAGCAGTACTTC
clone_size: NA
v_call: TRBV6-5
j_call: TRBJ2-7
d_call: NA

cdr3_aa: CASSLGQFYEQYF
cdr3_nt: TGTGCCAGCAGCTTAGGCCAGTTCTACGAGCAGTACTTC
clone_size: NA
v_call: TRBV7-9
j_call: TRBJ2-7
d_call: NA

cdr3_aa: CASSYGTGYPYEQYF
cdr3_nt: TGTGCCAGCAGTTACGGGACAGGTTACCCCTACGAGCAGTACTTC
clone_size: NA
v_call: TRBV11-2
j_call: TRBJ2-7
d_call: TRBD1

cdr3_aa: CASSPGSNQPQHF
cdr3_nt: TGTGCCAGCAGCCCAGGGAGCAATCAGCCCCAGCATTTT
clone_size: NA
v_call: TRBV9
j_call: TRBJ1-5
d_call: NA

cdr3_aa: CATNRGQTSTGELFF
cdr3_nt: TGTGCCACAAACCGGGGACAGACGTCAACCGGGGAGCTGTTTTTT
clone_size: NA
v_call: TRBV9
j_call: TRBJ2-2
d_call: TRBD1

cdr3_aa: CASSVVPGGADDAGELFF
cdr3_nt: TGTGCCAGCAGCGTAGTTCCCGGGGGGGCGGATGATGCCGGGGAGCTGTTTTTT
clone_size: NA
v_call: TRBV9
j_call: TRBJ2-2
d_call: TRBD2

cdr3_aa: CASSVQVNTEAFF
cdr3_nt: TGTGCCAGCAGCGTTCAGGTCAACACTGAAGCTTTCTTT
clone_size: NA
v_call: TRBV9
j_call: TRBJ1-1
d_call: NA

cdr3_aa: CASSLGYSARSSYEQYF
cdr3_nt: TGTGCCAGCAGCTTAGGATATAGCGCGAGGAGCTCCTACGAGCAGTACTTC
clone_size: NA
v_call: TRBV7-2
j_call: TRBJ2-7
d_call: NA

cdr3_aa: CASSRLASGIGDTDTQYF
cdr3_nt: TGCGCCAGCAGCAGATTGGCTAGCGGGATTGGGGACACAGATACGCAGTATTTT
clone_size: NA
v_call: TRBV5-1
j_call: TRBJ2-3
d_call: TRBD2

cdr3_aa: CASSYSKTGGADTQYF
cdr3_nt: TGTGCCAGCAGTTACTCGAAGACAGGGGGCGCAGATACGCAGTATTTT
clone_size: NA
v_call: TRBV6-5
j_call: TRBJ2-3
d_call: TRBD1

cdr3_aa: CASSLGTGSFTGANVLTF
cdr3_nt: TGTGCCAGCAGCTTAGGGACAGGGTCGTTTACTGGGGCCAACGTCCTGACTTTC
clone_size: NA
v_call: TRBV7-9
j_call: TRBJ2-6
d_call: TRBD1

cdr3_aa: CASRGRDFNEQFF
cdr3_nt: TGCGCCAGCAGGGGTAGAGACTTCAATGAGCAGTTCTTC
clone_size: NA
v_call: TRBV5-1
j_call: TRBJ2-1
d_call: NA

cdr3_aa: CASSSYGQGDQPQHF
cdr3_nt: TGTGCCAGCAGCTCTTACGGACAGGGCGATCAGCCCCAGCATTTT
clone_size: NA
v_call: TRBV7-9
j_call: TRBJ1-5
d_call: TRBD1

cdr3_aa: CSTGSLYTDTQYF
cdr3_nt: TGCAGTACCGGGTCCCTTTACACAGATACGCAGTATTTT
clone_size: NA
v_call: TRBV29-1
j_call: TRBJ2-3
d_call: NA

cdr3_aa: CASSPNRGRRIQYF
cdr3_nt: TGTGCCAGCAGTCCTAACCGGGGAAGACGCATTCAGTACTTC
clone_size: few
v_call: TRBV28
j_call: TRBJ2-4
d_call: NA

cdr3_aa: CASSGGVPDTQYF
cdr3_nt: TGTGCCTCCTCCGGCGGGGTCCCAGATACGCAGTATTTT
clone_size: NA
v_call: TRBV6-1
j_call: TRBJ2-3
d_call: NA

cdr3_aa: CASRPGLAGETQYF
cdr3_nt: TGTGCCAGCAGACCGGGACTAGCGGGAGAGACCCAGTACTTC
clone_size: NA
v_call: TRBV7-8
j_call: TRBJ2-5
d_call: TRBD2

cdr3_aa: CARCPGGKTQYF
cdr3_nt: TGTGCCCGCTGCCCAGGGGGCAAGACCCAGTACTTC
clone_size: NA
v_call: TRBV6-5
j_call: TRBJ2-5
d_call: TRBD1

cdr3_aa: CATSRGVDKNIQYF
cdr3_nt: TGTGCCACCAGCAGAGGAGTCGACAAAAACATTCAGTACTTC
clone_size: NA
v_call: TRBV15
j_call: TRBJ2-4
d_call: NA

cdr3_aa: CASSSPRGEKLFF
cdr3_nt: TGTGCCAGTTCTTCGCCCAGGGGTGAAAAACTGTTTTTT
clone_size: NA
v_call: TRBV19
j_call: TRBJ1-4
d_call: NA

cdr3_aa: CATSRDGRGNTEAFF
cdr3_nt: TGTGCCACCAGCAGAGATGGCAGAGGTAACACTGAAGCTTTCTTT
clone_size: NA
v_call: TRBV15
j_call: TRBJ1-1
d_call: NA

cdr3_aa: CASSHRSGGPQNEQFF
cdr3_nt: TGTGCCAGCAGCCACCGATCGGGGGGGCCTCAAAATGAGCAGTTCTTC
clone_size: NA
v_call: TRBV7-2
j_call: TRBJ2-1
d_call: TRBD2

cdr3_aa: CATSRRDRGNQPQHF
cdr3_nt: TGTGCCACCAGCAGACGGGACAGGGGGAATCAGCCCCAGCATTTT
clone_size: NA
v_call: TRBV15
j_call: TRBJ1-5
d_call: TRBD1

cdr3_aa: CAASWAPIRYEQYF
cdr3_nt: TGTGCCGCATCCTGGGCACCAATTAGGTACGAGCAGTACTTC
clone_size: NA
v_call: TRBV28
j_call: TRBJ2-7
d_call: NA

cdr3_aa: CASQGTGELFF
cdr3_nt: TGTGCCAGCCAGGGCACCGGGGAGCTGTTTTTT
clone_size: NA
v_call: TRBV5-4
j_call: TRBJ2-2
d_call: NA

cdr3_aa: CASSLRLMNTEAFF
cdr3_nt: TGCGCCAGCAGCCTCAGGCTGATGAACACTGAAGCTTTCTTT
clone_size: NA
v_call: TRBV5-1
j_call: TRBJ1-1
d_call: NA

cdr3_aa: CASSLRASNTGELFF
cdr3_nt: TGCGCCAGCAGCTTGAGAGCCTCGAACACCGGGGAGCTGTTTTTT
clone_size: NA
v_call: TRBV5-1
j_call: TRBJ2-2
d_call: NA

cdr3_aa: CASSVAAIGGGETQYF
cdr3_nt: TGTGCCAGCAGCGTAGCTGCGATAGGGGGAGGGGAGACCCAGTACTTC
clone_size: NA
v_call: TRBV9
j_call: TRBJ2-5
d_call: NA

cdr3_aa: CASSTPGQGGTQYF
cdr3_nt: TGTGCCAGCAGTACACCGGGACAGGGAGGGACCCAGTACTTC
clone_size: NA
v_call: TRBV27
j_call: TRBJ2-5
d_call: TRBD1

cdr3_aa: CASNSNPTNEKLFF
cdr3_nt: TGTGCCAGCAACTCAAACCCAACTAATGAAAAACTGTTTTTT
clone_size: NA
v_call: TRBV28
j_call: TRBJ1-4
d_call: NA

cdr3_aa: CASRGIGTSGAYEQYF
cdr3_nt: TGTGCCAGCAGGGGGATCGGGACTAGCGGGGCCTACGAGCAGTACTTC
clone_size: NA
v_call: TRBV27
j_call: TRBJ2-7
d_call: TRBD2

cdr3_aa: CASSPSPLQGKGDEQFF
cdr3_nt: TGCGCCAGCAGCCCATCCCCCTTGCAGGGGAAGGGGGATGAGCAGTTCTTC
clone_size: NA
v_call: TRBV4-1
j_call: TRBJ2-1
d_call: NA

cdr3_aa: CASSRTQTSGGIGELFF
cdr3_nt: TGCGCCAGCAGCAGAACTCAGACTAGCGGGGGTATCGGGGAGCTGTTTTTT
clone_size: NA
v_call: TRBV4-1
j_call: TRBJ2-2
d_call: TRBD2